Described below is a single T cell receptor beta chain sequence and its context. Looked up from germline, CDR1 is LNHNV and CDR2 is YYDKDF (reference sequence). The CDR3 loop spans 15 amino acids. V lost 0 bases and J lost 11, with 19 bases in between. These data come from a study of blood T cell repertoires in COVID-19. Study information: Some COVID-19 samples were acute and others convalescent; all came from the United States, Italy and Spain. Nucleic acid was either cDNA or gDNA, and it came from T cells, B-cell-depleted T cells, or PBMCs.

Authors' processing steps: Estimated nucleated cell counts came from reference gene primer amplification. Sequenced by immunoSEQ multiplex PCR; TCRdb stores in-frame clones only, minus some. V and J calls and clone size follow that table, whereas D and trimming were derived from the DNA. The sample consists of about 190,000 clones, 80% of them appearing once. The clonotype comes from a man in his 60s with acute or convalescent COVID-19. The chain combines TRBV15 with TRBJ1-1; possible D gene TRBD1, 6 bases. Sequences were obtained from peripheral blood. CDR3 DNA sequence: TGTGCCACCAGCAGAGAGTGGGGACAACTTCAGGGGGCTTTCTTT. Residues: CATSREWGQLQGAFF.